Given below is one TCR beta chain in context. This specimen includes other DNA sequences encoding the same CDR3. The data stem from a study of blood T cell repertoires in COVID-19. About the research overall: T cells, B-cell-depleted T cells, or PBMCs supplied cDNA or gDNA.

Germline V CDR1 and CDR2: GTSNPN, SVGIG (reference sequence). The CDR3 loop spans 13 amino acids. Trimming cost V 3 bases and J 0 bases, with 6 bases left between them. The table came from immunoSEQ multiplex PCR; TCRdb's copy has only in-frame clones and leaves some out. The data contain roughly 380,000 clones, around 87% of them seen just once; the ten biggest clones take up 1% to 1.5%. The TCR comes from a man aged 25-45 years who had recovered from COVID-19. The chain combines TRBV30 with TRBJ1-5; a possible D gene is TRBD1 (6 bases). Sample: PBMCs or T cells enriched from blood (not recorded which). The CDR3 bases are TGTGCCTGGAGACAGGGTAGCAATCAGCCCCAGCATTTT. Translation: CAWRQGSNQPQHF.